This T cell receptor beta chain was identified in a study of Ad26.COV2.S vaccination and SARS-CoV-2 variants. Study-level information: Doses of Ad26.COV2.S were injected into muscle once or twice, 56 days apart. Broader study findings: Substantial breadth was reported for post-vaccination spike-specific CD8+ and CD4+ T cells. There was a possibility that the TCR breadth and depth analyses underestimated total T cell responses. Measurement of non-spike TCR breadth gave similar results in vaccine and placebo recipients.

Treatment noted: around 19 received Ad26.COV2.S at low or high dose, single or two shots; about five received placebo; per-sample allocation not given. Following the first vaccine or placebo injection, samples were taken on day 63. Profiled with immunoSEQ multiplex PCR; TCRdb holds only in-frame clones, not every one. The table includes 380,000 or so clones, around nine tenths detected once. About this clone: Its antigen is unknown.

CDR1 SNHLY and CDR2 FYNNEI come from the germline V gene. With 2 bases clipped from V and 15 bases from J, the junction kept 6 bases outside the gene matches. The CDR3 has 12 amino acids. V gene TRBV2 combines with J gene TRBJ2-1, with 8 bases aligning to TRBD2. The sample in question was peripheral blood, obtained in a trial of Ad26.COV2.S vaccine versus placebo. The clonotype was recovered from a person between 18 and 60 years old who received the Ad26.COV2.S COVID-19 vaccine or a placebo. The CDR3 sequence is CASSERREGRFF. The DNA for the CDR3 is TGTGCCAGCAGTGAACGACGGGAGGGGCGGTTCTTC.